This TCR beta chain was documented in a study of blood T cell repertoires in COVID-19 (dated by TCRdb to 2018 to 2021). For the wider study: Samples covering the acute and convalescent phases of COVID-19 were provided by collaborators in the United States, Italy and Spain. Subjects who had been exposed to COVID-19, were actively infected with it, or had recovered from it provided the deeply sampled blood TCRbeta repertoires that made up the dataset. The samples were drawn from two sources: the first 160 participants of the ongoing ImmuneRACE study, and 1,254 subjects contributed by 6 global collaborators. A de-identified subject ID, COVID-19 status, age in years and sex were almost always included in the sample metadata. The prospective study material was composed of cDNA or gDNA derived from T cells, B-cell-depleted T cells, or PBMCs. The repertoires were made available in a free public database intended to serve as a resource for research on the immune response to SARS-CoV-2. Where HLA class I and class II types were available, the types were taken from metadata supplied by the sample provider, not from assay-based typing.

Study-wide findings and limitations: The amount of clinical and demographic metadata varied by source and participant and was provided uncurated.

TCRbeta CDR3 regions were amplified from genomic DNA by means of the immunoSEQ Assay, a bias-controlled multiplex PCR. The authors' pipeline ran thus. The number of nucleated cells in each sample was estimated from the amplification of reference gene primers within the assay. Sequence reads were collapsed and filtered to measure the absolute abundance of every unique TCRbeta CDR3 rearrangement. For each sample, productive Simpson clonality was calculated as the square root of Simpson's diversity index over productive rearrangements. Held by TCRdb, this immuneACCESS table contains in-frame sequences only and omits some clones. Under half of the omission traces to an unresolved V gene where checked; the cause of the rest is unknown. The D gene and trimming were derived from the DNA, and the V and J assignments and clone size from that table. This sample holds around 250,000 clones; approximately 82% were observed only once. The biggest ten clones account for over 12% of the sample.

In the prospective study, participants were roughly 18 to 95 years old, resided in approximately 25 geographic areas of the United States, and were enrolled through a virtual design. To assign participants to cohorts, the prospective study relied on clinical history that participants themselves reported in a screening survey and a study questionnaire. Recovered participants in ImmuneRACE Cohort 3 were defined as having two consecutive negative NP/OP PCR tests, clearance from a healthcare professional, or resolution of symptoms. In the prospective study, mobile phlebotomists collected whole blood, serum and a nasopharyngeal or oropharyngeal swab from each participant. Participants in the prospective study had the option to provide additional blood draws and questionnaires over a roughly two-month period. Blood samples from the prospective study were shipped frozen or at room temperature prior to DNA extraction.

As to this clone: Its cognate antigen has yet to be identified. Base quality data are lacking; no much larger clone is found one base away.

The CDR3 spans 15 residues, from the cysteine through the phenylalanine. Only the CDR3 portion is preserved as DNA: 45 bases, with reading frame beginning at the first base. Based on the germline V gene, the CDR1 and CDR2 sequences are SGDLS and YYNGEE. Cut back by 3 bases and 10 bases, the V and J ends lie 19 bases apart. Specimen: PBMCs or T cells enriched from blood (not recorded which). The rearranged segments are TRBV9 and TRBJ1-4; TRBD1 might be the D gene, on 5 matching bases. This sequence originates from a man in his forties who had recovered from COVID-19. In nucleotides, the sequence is TGTGCCAGCAGCGCCACAGGTAACCCGGTGGGAAAACTGTTTTTT. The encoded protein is CASSATGNPVGKLFF.